This TCR beta chain is drawn from a study of beta chain features in type 1 diabetes (dated by TCRdb to the late 2010s). About the study as a whole: Patients and healthy donors did not differ in mean age, gender distribution, total cell number or subset yield. The study compared the TCRB repertoires of sorted circulating CD4+ T cell subsets in recently diagnosed type 1 diabetes patients with those in matched healthy donors. A total of under 140,000,000 sorted cells were examined across all samples, and the number of cells per subset was strongly correlated with RNA yield. Whereas all 30 or so donors provided naive and central memory subsets, regulatory and stem cell-like memory subsets were isolated from just 8 patients and about eight healthy donors.

This clone came up a few times. No cognate antigen has been identified for it. No much larger clonotype is one base removed from it; base qualities were not supplied. Each donor gave one peripheral blood draw, averaging roughly 120 mL, which was collected into heparinised tubes. A BD FACSAria II and a panel including CD45RO, CCR7, CD25, CD127, CD95 and CD27 were used to sort naive, central memory, regulatory and stem cell-like memory CD4+ T cells. All sorted populations exceeded 95% purity. PBMCs were isolated right away by Lymphoprep density gradient centrifugation and were stained directly, without culture. To minimize batch effects, samples were stained and sorted in pairs, one healthy donor with one patient per experiment. What the authors observed across the whole study: Because small numbers of individuals were included in the HLA sub-analyses, any influence of HLA type on TCRB rearrangement was left unresolved. Because cDNA rather than genomic DNA was sequenced, highly expressing activated cells could have been over-represented, although no difference in activation and CD3 levels was found between groups. Patients with type 1 diabetes made fewer insertions and deleted more nucleotides at VDJ recombination sites, implying thymic rearrangement abnormalities. PCR might favor shorter templates, but patient and control samples were amplified and corrected together, so any skew would affect both groups equally. In all four CD4+ subsets, TCRB CDR3 length was moderately but significantly shorter in type 1 diabetes patients. Naive, central memory and regulatory TCRB repertoires appeared more similar among patients than among healthy donors.

The entire isolated RNA was reverse transcribed using the High Capacity cDNA Reverse Transcription Kit, and thus expressed TCRB transcripts were sequenced. Naive, central memory and regulatory T cell samples underwent deep immunoSEQ sequencing, averaging approximately 3.3 million total reads per sample. Sorted cells were lysed in RLT buffer, and RNA was extracted using DNase-treated RNeasy Micro or Mini kits according to cell number. Each cell subset was processed on its own to prevent cross-contamination, while patient and healthy donor samples were processed together. Using the immunoSEQ multiplex PCR, TCRB sequences were amplified from cDNA into 87-bp fragments spanning the CDR3 region. Sequencing of the amplicons was performed on the Illumina HiSeq platform. For the original study's pipeline: Synthetic template baselines were used to correct PCR bias computationally, reads within Hamming distance 2 were collapsed together, and singletons that could not be merged were discarded. Reads were aligned against IMGT so that V, D and J genes, CDR3 length and insertions or deletions at six rearrangement sites could be assigned. Within each subset, clonotype counts were normalized to sorted cell number, after which true diversity and Gini coefficients were computed with the tcR R package. Repertoire sharing was quantified using the overlap coefficient calculated on TCRB nucleotide sequences. Not all clones reach the TCRdb copy of this immuneACCESS table, which keeps in-frame sequences only. Checked studies attribute under half of the gap to unresolved V genes and leave the rest unexplained. V, J and clone size are those of that table, while D and trimming were read from the DNA. This sample comprises roughly 300,000 clones, roughly 8.8% of them detected only once. The ten most abundant clones make up around 1% of the sample.

There are 14 amino acids in the CDR3, from cysteine to phenylalanine inclusive. Only the CDR3 DNA is retained, 42 bases long and in frame from the first base. Deletion took 10 bases off V and 1 base off J, with a span of 16 bases between the germline ends. Reading the germline V gene gives CDR1 SNHLY and CDR2 FYNNEI. The rearrangement combines TRBV2 with TRBJ2-5, and possibly TRBD2, on 6 matching bases. The receptor comes from a man aged 30 to 39 with type 1 diabetes. Material: central memory CD4+ T cells from blood. Read as DNA, the sequence is TGTGCCACCGGTCAGACTAGTTCCCAAGAGACCCAGTACTTC. The encoded protein is CATGQTSSQETQYF. Beyond the CDR3, the reference TRBV2 and TRBJ2-5 genes provide the residues; the full variable domain reads: EPEVTQTPSHQVTQMGQEVILRCVPISNHLYFYWYRQILGQKVEFLVSFYNNEISEKSEIFDDQFSVERPDGSNFTLKIRSTKLEDSAMYFCATGQTSSQETQYFGPGTRLLVL.